Below, one T cell receptor beta chain is given with its context. TCRdb redid the calling of the reads with MiXCR, one entry per CDR3 protein. Of over 10,000 distinct CDR3 sequences in the sample, 28% were seen once. This entry belongs to a study of liver allograft versus peripheral blood T cells. Study-level information: Within transplanted livers, the T cell receptor repertoires were examined and compared against the repertoires present in the peripheral blood of liver transplant recipients.

The CDR3 has 17 amino acids. Germline V gene data show CDR1 as KGHSH and CDR2 as LQKENI. Trimming pared 4 bases from V and 1 base from J, leaving 17 bases between. The TCR originated in a human patient who had a liver transplant. A share of the T cells may be of graft donor origin. V gene TRBV18 combines with J gene TRBJ1-3; tentatively, D is TRBD1 (5 bases). The CDR3 nucleotides are TGTGCCAGCTCACACGGGGAAGGGGCAGGATCTGGAAACACCATATATTTT. Its translation is CASSHGEGAGSGNTIYF.